This T cell receptor (beta chain) derives from a study of OX40 agonist ivuxolimab in advanced cancers. Study-level background: Partial responses occurred in Three dose-escalation patients, one with hepatocellular carcinoma and two with cutaneous melanoma.

Clones were sequenced by immunoSEQ multiplex PCR, and TCRdb holds only the in-frame ones, with some missing. The table lists tens of thousands of clones, about four fifths of them singletons. In regard to this clone: Its antigen is still unknown.

Whole-study findings and limits: CD4+ and CD8+ T cells in blood underwent clonal expansion by week 6 at 0.1 to 3.0 mg/kg.

Germline V CDR1 and CDR2: MNHEY, SVGAGI. The CDR3 length is 14 residues. The junction had 8 bases not matched to a gene; V was cut back by 2 bases and J by 11 bases. The sample was CD4+ or CD8+ T cells sorted from blood, taken in a trial of the OX40 agonist ivuxolimab. The receptor's source is an adult with an advanced solid tumor such as melanoma, head and neck, liver or kidney cancer. The chain uses TRBV6-5 and TRBJ2-2, with 7 positions matching TRBD2. CDR3 in DNA: TGTGCCAGCAGTTACAGACTAGCCGACTACGAGCTGTTTTTT. The encoded protein is CASSYRLADYELFF.